This TCR beta chain was profiled in a study of blood T cell repertoires in COVID-19. Study overall: From the United States, Italy and Spain came samples of acute and convalescent COVID-19. T cells, B-cell-depleted T cells, or PBMCs provided the cDNA or gDNA that served as material.

CDR3 length: 12 amino acids. V lost 0 bases and J 8 bases, leaving 7 bases between the germline ends. Germline V gene data show CDR1 as SGHTA and CDR2 as FQGNSA. Per the original methods: How many nucleated cells were present was estimated from reference gene primer amplification. Only in-frame clones appear in the TCRdb table, and some are missing; sequencing was by immunoSEQ multiplex PCR. The D gene and trimming were derived from the DNA, and the V and J assignments and clone size from that table. The profile covers 200,000 or so clones, with about 90% appearing a single time and about 1.9% taken by the ten largest.

This TCR came from a man in his forties or fifties with active or convalescent COVID-19. The sample consisted of peripheral blood. This chain connects TRBV7-2 to TRBJ1-1; D gene unclear. This CDR3 is CASSLARVEAFF. The CDR3 DNA reads TGTGCCAGCAGCTTAGCTCGGGTGGAAGCTTTCTTT.